The 24 T cell receptor beta chains below come from one sample, sequenced in a study of response to subunit inactivated influenza vaccine. A single record per CDR3 protein comes from TCRdb applying MiXCR to the RT-PCR reads. The data contain about 310,000 distinct CDR3 sequences, approximately 23% of them singletons. Sequences were derived from PBMCs from blood, sampled less than 22 months after vaccination. Source of these receptors: a man between 50 and 75 years old who received an inactivated influenza vaccine.

This chain joins TRBV6-5 and TRBJ2-7, with TRBD1 matching over 11 bases. V lost 2 bases to trimming and J lost 3 bases; unmatched junction nucleotides: 6. Germline assignment: CDR1 MNHEY and CDR2 SVGAGI. CDR3 length: 16 residues. The CDR3 nucleotides are TGTGCCAGCAGTTACGATCTCGGGACAGGGGGCTACGAGCAGTACTTC. This encodes CASSYDLGTGGYEQYF.

The sample holds many counts of this clonotype. The chain uses TRBV4-1 and TRBJ1-4, with D possibly TRBD1 on 5 matching bases. Per germline, CDR1 MGHRA and CDR2 YSYEKL. The CDR3 totals 14 residues. The V gene lost 0 bases and the J gene lost 8 bases, with 10 bases spanning the gap. The CDR3 nucleotides read TGCGCCAGCAGCCAAGATAACAGGCGGGAAAAACTGTTTTTT. Translating gives CASSQDNRREKLFF.

J is TRBJ2-1 and V is TRBV20-1; D unresolved. The CDR3 consists of 10 residues. CDR1 is DFQATT, CDR2 SNEGSKA, per germline (reference sequence). V was trimmed by 4 bases and J by 10 bases, leaving 8 bases between them. The CDR3: CSATMGEQFF. The CDR3 DNA reads TGCAGTGCTACTATGGGCGAGCAGTTCTTC.

The J gene is TRBJ1-2, the V gene TRBV20-1; D uncertain. Germline V gives CDR1 DFQATT, CDR2 SNEGSKA (reference sequence). The germline V and J ends were trimmed by 0 bases and 5 bases, with 13 bases remaining between them. The CDR3 totals 14 residues. The CDR3 reads CSARDRGIGYGYTF. In nucleotides, the CDR3 is TGCAGTGCTAGAGATCGAGGGATAGGGTATGGCTACACCTTC.

CDR3 sequence (DNA): TGTGCCACCAGTTCAGGACCCGGGCCCTTTGAAAAACTGTTTTTT. Amino acid sequence: CATSSGPGPFEKLFF. This chain connects TRBV24-1 to TRBJ1-4; D is uncertain. Looked up from germline, CDR1 is KGHDR and CDR2 is SFDVKD. This CDR3 has 15 residues. Trimming shortened V by 6 bases and J by 7 bases, and 17 bases separated the two germline ends.

The V and J genes are TRBV5-1 and TRBJ1-1; TRBD1 matches at 12 bases. This CDR3 has 14 amino acids. V lost 4 bases and J lost 6; bases outside the gene matches: 4. Germline loops: CDR1 SGHRS, CDR2 YFSETQ. The CDR3 nucleotides read TGCGCCAGCAGCCAGGGACAGGGGGCTGCTGAAGCTTTCTTT. It encodes CASSQGQGAAEAFF.

This clonotype showed up just a few times. The genes are TRBV7-2 and TRBJ1-1; D ambiguous. Looked up from germline, CDR1 is SGHTA and CDR2 is FQGNSA. CDR3 size: 14 residues. The V end lost 1 base, the J end lost 1 base, and 7 bases lay between the germline ends. CDR3 sequence: CASSLGHANTEAFF. The CDR3 DNA sequence: TGTGCCAGCAGCTTAGGGCACGCGAACACTGAAGCTTTCTTT.

On this clonotype itself: One junction end does not reproduce the germline sequence, and a read error may be involved. V gene TRBV4-2 combines with J gene TRBJ1-2; maybe TRBD1 (6 bases). Germline CDR1 is LGHNA and CDR2 is YNFKEQ. The CDR3 runs to 15 residues. The CDR3 nucleotides are TGTGCCAGCAGCCAAGAGGGGGCTGGTAACTATGTCTACACCTTC. Its protein is CASSQEGAGNYVYTF.

This clonotype turned up a few times. J is TRBJ1-5 and V is TRBV12-3 or TRBV12-4; no firm D call. The V gene lost 2 bases and the J gene lost 7 bases, with 3 bases spanning the gap. CDR3 length: 11 amino acids. The CDR3 sequence: CASSLRQPQHF. The CDR3, as DNA: TGTGCCAGCAGTTTAAGACAGCCCCAGCATTTT.

The chain carries TRBV14 and TRBJ2-1, with D unresolved. V was pared by 0 bases and J by 9 bases, with 6 bases between. This CDR3 spans 12 amino acids. Germline V gene sequence: CDR1 SGHDN, CDR2 FVKESK. CDR3 bases: TGTGCCAGCAGCCAAGACCGTGTTGAGCAGTTCTTC. Translated, it gives CASSQDRVEQFF.

The chain is built from TRBV2 and TRBJ1-2; D remains ambiguous. CDR1 and CDR2 (germline): SNHLY, FYNNEI. The CDR3 covers 13 residues. The ends were cut back, 2 bases at V and 7 bases at J, with 11 bases in the middle. CDR3 protein: CASSEFGVSGYTF. The CDR3 bases are TGTGCCAGCAGTGAATTTGGGGTTTCTGGCTACACCTTC. Full variable domain (rest looked up from reference TRBV2 and TRBJ1-2): EPEVTQTPSHQVTQMGQEVILRCVPISNHLYFYWYRQILGQKVEFLVSFYNNEISEKSEIFDDQFSVERPDGSNFTLKIRSTKLEDSAMYFCASSEFGVSGYTFGSGTRLTVV.

In regard to this clonotype: A much larger clone is a single base away; this may be a read error. This chain connects TRBV12-3 or TRBV12-4 to TRBJ1-1; tentatively, D is TRBD1 (5 bases). This CDR3 is 15 amino acids long. V dropped 6 bases and J dropped 5 bases, with 19 bases sitting between them. CDR3 nucleotide sequence: TGTGCCAGCAGCACCCGGGACGGAGGGTGGACTGAAGCTTTCTTT. It is translated as CASSTRDGGWTEAFF.

The chain joins TRBV27 to TRBJ1-1, with D unclear. The CDR3 extends over 12 amino acids. Germline CDR1 and CDR2: MNHEY and SMNVEV (reference sequence). Trimming removed 4 bases at V and 6 bases at J, with 9 bases between. The CDR3 sequence is CASSSGRAEAFF. The CDR3 DNA sequence: TGTGCCAGCAGTTCCGGGAGGGCTGAAGCTTTCTTT.

This clonotype was picked up a small number of times. The V and J genes are TRBV6-2 or TRBV6-3 and TRBJ1-2; 8 bases are a match to TRBD1. The J segment lost 8 bases and the V segment lost 6 bases, leaving 8 bases of the junction unmatched. This CDR3 is 13 amino acids long. Germline V CDR1 and CDR2: MNHEY, SVGEGT. The CDR3 region is CASSQGQGGGYTF. DNA of the CDR3: TGTGCCAGCAGCCAAGGACAGGGAGGCGGCTACACCTTC.

This clonotype was counted between two and nine times. This chain links TRBV5-1 with TRBJ1-6; no reliable D call. The V end was cut by 7 bases, the J end by 7 bases, with 12 bases between. The CDR3 is 13 residues long. CDR1 and CDR2 from the germline V gene are SGHRS and YFSETQ. The CDR3 reads CASASSNNSPLHF. The CDR3, as DNA: TGCGCCAGCGCTTCGAGTAACAATTCACCCCTCCACTTT. The variable domain in full, with the rest retrieved from reference TRBV5-1 and TRBJ1-6, is KAGVTQTPRYLIKTRGQQVTLSCSPISGHRSVSWYQQTPGQGLQFLFEYFSETQRNKGNFPGRFSGRQFSNSRSEMNVSTLELGDSALYLCASASSNNSPLHFGNGTRLTVT.

This clonotype was counted a single time. The CDR3: CASSSNYYEQYF. The DNA for the CDR3 is TGTGCCAGCAGCTCCAACTACTACGAGCAGTACTTC. The chain is built from TRBV7-8 and TRBJ2-7; D unresolved. The CDR3 is made up of 12 amino acids. Trimming left V 4 bases short and J 3 bases short, with 7 bases between. Germline V gene lookup returns CDR1 SGHVS and CDR2 FQNEAQ.

The V and J genes are TRBV3-1 and TRBJ2-3, with 7 bases that match TRBD1. V shed 2 bases and J 4 bases; nucleotides not matched to a gene: 6. This CDR3 is built from 15 residues. The V gene's germline CDR1 is LGHDT and CDR2 YNNKEL (reference sequence). The DNA of the CDR3 is TGTGCCAGCAGCCAAAGACAGGGAGACGCAGATACGCAGTATTTT. It translates to CASSQRQGDADTQYF.

The gene calls are TRBV20-1 and TRBJ2-7; D gene unclear. Germline CDR1 reads DFQATT; CDR2 reads SNEGSKA (reference sequence). The germline V and J ends were trimmed by 3 bases and 0 bases, with 15 bases remaining between them. This CDR3 has 15 amino acids. In DNA form, the CDR3 reads TGCAGTGCTAGTGCAGTCCTGATAGCCTCCTACGAGCAGTACTTC. It yields the protein CSASAVLIASYEQYF.

The gene calls are TRBV11-2 and TRBJ2-4; 7 bases align to TRBD1. Per the germline V gene, CDR1 is SGHAT and CDR2 is FQNNGV. The CDR3 loop spans 16 amino acids. V gave up 3 bases and J gave up 2 bases; unmatched junction bases: 7. This chain's CDR3 is CASSFEYRGPKNIQYF. CDR3 nucleotide sequence: TGTGCCAGCAGCTTTGAGTACAGGGGCCCCAAAAACATTCAGTACTTC. Based on the CDR3 plus reference TRBV11-2 and TRBJ2-4, the full variable domain is EAGVAQSPRYKIIEKRQSVAFWCNPISGHATLYWYQQILGQGPKLLIQFQNNGVVDDSQLPKDRFSAERLKGVDSTLKIQPAKLEDSAVYLCASSFEYRGPKNIQYFGAGTRLSVL.

This chain uses TRBV11-2 with TRBJ2-7, with D possibly matching TRBD1 (6 bases). Germline-derived CDR1 and CDR2 are SGHAT and FQNNGV. The V gene lost 3 bases and the J gene lost 5 bases, with 20 bases spanning the gap. The CDR3 consists of 16 residues. CDR3 loop: CASSLIQGSGKNEQYF. The CDR3 DNA follows: TGTGCCAGCAGCTTGATACAGGGTTCTGGTAAAAACGAGCAGTACTTC.

The gene calls are TRBV4-3 and TRBJ1-1; no clear D. Germline V gene data show CDR1 as LGHNA and CDR2 as YSLEER. Trimming removed 0 bases at V and 10 bases at J, with 21 bases between. The CDR3 covers 16 residues. The CDR3 sequence is CASSQDGSGSGRSAFF. CDR3 DNA: TGCGCCAGCAGCCAAGATGGCAGCGGTAGCGGTCGATCAGCTTTCTTT.

V gene TRBV30 combines with J gene TRBJ2-3, with TRBD2 matching over 7 bases. The V segment lost 3 bases and the J segment 3 bases; nucleotides outside the gene matches: 6. Germline V gene lookup returns CDR1 GTSNPN and CDR2 SVGIG (reference sequence). The CDR3 runs 14 residues. The CDR3 loop reads CAWSRRGGTDTQYF. CDR3 coding DNA: TGTGCCTGGAGCAGACGGGGAGGGACAGATACGCAGTATTTT.

The CDR3 region is CASRAPGQGVGGGEAFF. The CDR3 DNA reads TGTGCCAGCAGGGCACCGGGACAGGGTGTCGGGGGTGGTGAAGCTTTCTTT. The chain uses TRBV6-1 and TRBJ1-1; 9 bases align to TRBD1. V lost 6 bases and J lost 7; bases outside the gene matches: 18. From germline, CDR1 is MNHNS and CDR2 SASEGT. This CDR3 has 17 amino acids.

This clonotype was observed a few times. This chain links TRBV7-9 with TRBJ2-5; TRBD1 matches 9 bases. J lost 4 bases, V lost 3 bases, and 3 bases had no gene match. This CDR3 contains 14 residues. CDR1 SEHNR and CDR2 FQNEAQ come from the germline V gene (reference sequence). The CDR3 loop is CASSLGQGAETQYF. CDR3 bases: TGTGCCAGCAGCTTGGGACAGGGAGCAGAGACCCAGTACTTC.